This TCR beta chain is from a study of T cells in Graves' hyperthyroidism and ophthalmopathy. The TCR beta CDR3 regions underwent amplification using RNA transcripts as the source. HTBI primers were used for first-round RT-PCR of the TCR CDR3. MiXCR, applied by TCRdb to the multiplex PCR reads, yields one record per CDR3 protein. Of some 770,000 distinct CDR3 sequences listed, 16% are singletons. This clonotype was detected ten times or more. V lost 6 bases and J lost 2, with 17 bases in between. Germline lookup yields CDR1 MDHEN and CDR2 SYDVKM. The CDR3 is 16 amino acids. Sequences were obtained from blood. This clonotype was sampled from a man aged 18-30 years with Graves' hyperthyroidism. This chain connects TRBV28 to TRBJ1-5; possible D gene TRBD1, 5 bases. The CDR3 region is CASSPSTEGGNQPQHF. The CDR3 nucleotides read TGTGCCAGCAGCCCATCGACAGAGGGTGGCAATCAGCCCCAGCATTTT.